The 30 T cell receptor beta chains in this list originate from one sample, sequenced in a study of T cell repertoires in cytomegalovirus infection. TCRdb used MiXCR to reprocess the reads, holding one entry per CDR3 protein. The sample carries around 530,000 distinct CDR3 sequences, around a quarter recorded once. The source material was PBMCs. These TCRs come from a human donor in good health (CMV status not recorded). Some clones in this sample may be carry-over from other donors' samples.

This clonotype was counted at least ten times. The chain employs TRBV7-2 and TRBJ1-3; perhaps TRBD1 as D (6 bases). The V gene's germline CDR1 is SGHTA and CDR2 FQGNSA. Trimming pared 2 bases from V and 4 bases from J, leaving 15 bases between. This CDR3 comprises 16 residues. CDR3 sequence: CASSLSPDRRGNTIYF. CDR3 nucleotides: TGTGCCAGCAGCTTATCCCCGGACAGACGAGGAAACACCATATATTTT.

A note on this clonotype: One end of the junction fails to match germline, which may point to a read error. The chain employs TRBV19 and TRBJ1-2; tentative D call: TRBD1 (6 bases). The CDR3 is made up of 14 amino acids. CDR1 is LNHDA, CDR2 SQIVND, per germline (reference sequence). DNA for the CDR3: TGTGCCAGTAGAATAGGGGGTAGGAACTATGGCTACACCTTC. This translates into CASRIGGRNYGYTF.

With respect to this clonotype: Just one base apart from a much larger clone, this may be a read error. V gene TRBV11-2 combines with J gene TRBJ2-1, with TRBD2 as a possible D gene (6 bases). V was shortened by 0 bases and J by 9 bases, with 21 bases between the two germline ends. The CDR3 contains 17 residues. Per the germline V gene, CDR1 is SGHAT and CDR2 is FQNNGV. CDR3 loop: CASSLDRCGMLSGEQFF. CDR3 coding DNA: TGTGCCAGCAGCTTAGATCGGTGCGGGATGCTATCTGGTGAGCAGTTCTTC.

V and J are TRBV7-9 and TRBJ2-1; 9 nucleotides agree with TRBD2. This CDR3 contains 17 residues. Trimming cost V 1 base and J 6 bases; bases outside gene matches: 10. The germline CDR1 and CDR2 sequences are SEHNR and FQNEAQ (reference sequence). CDR3 in amino acids: CASSLGIGLAMANEQFF. CDR3 DNA sequence: TGTGCCAGCAGCTTAGGGATCGGACTAGCGATGGCCAATGAGCAGTTCTTC.

This clonotype has only a few counts. V and J are TRBV12-3 or TRBV12-4 and TRBJ2-3, with 8 nucleotides matching TRBD2. This CDR3 has 14 amino acids. The trim removed 7 bases at V and 1 base at J, leaving 4 bases unmatched. DNA of the CDR3: TGTGCCAGCACTTTGACTAGCGGCACAGATACGCAGTATTTT. Protein: CASTLTSGTDTQYF.

J is TRBJ2-7 and V is TRBV12-3 or TRBV12-4, with 7 bases lining up with TRBD1. The CDR3 is 14 residues long. V shed 5 bases and J 5 bases; nucleotides not matched to a gene: 9. The CDR3 loop is CASSPNRQGHEQYF. CDR3 nucleotide sequence: TGTGCCAGCAGTCCGAACCGACAGGGTCACGAGCAGTACTTC.

This clonotype came up a few times. The chain couples TRBV6-1 to TRBJ1-2; D is ambiguous. This CDR3 contains 15 residues. CDR1 is MNHNS, CDR2 SASEGT, per germline. The ends were cut back, 0 bases at V and 8 bases at J, with 16 bases in the middle. The chain's CDR3 is CASSEAGIRSRGYTF. CDR3 in DNA: TGTGCCAGCAGTGAAGCGGGAATCAGAAGTCGCGGCTACACCTTC.

Remarks on this clonotype: Relative to the germline gene, one junction end is altered; a read error may explain this. This rearrangement joins TRBV4-1 to TRBJ2-3, with 8 bases lining up with TRBD2. The CDR3 runs to 17 residues. CDR1 is MGHRA, CDR2 YSYEKL, per germline. The CDR3 region has the DNA TGTGCCAGCAGCCAAGATCAAGGTCGGGAGGGCCCTCTTACGCAGTATTTT. This codes for CASSQDQGREGPLTQYF.

This clonotype appeared many times. This sequence joins TRBV12-3 or TRBV12-4 and TRBJ1-1; D is ambiguous. The CDR3 has 14 residues. The germline V and J ends were trimmed by 0 bases and 4 bases, with 9 bases remaining between them. The CDR3 loop reads CASSLAGPGTEAFF. Here the CDR3 DNA reads TGTGCCAGCAGTTTAGCAGGCCCGGGCACTGAAGCTTTCTTT.

The chain uses TRBV29-1 and TRBJ2-1; D is ambiguous. V dropped 0 bases and J dropped 7 bases, with 13 bases sitting between them. The germline V gene has CDR1 SQVTM and CDR2 ANQGSEA. The CDR3 length is 14 residues. The CDR3 sequence: CSVEENGAWNEQFF. The CDR3 DNA follows: TGCAGCGTTGAAGAAAATGGCGCGTGGAATGAGCAGTTCTTC.

V and J are TRBV7-2 and TRBJ2-7, with 7 bases fitting TRBD2. Germline CDR1 reads SGHTA; CDR2 reads FQGNSA. Trimming cost V 6 bases and J 5 bases; bases outside gene matches: 7. CDR3 length equals 13 residues. CDR3 protein: CASRTSGTDEQYV. DNA for the CDR3: TGTGCCAGCAGAACGAGCGGGACCGACGAGCAGTACGTC.

The gene calls are TRBV29-1 and TRBJ2-2; tentative D call: TRBD2 (6 bases). Germline V CDR1 and CDR2: SQVTM, ANQGSEA. V lost 4 bases, J lost 4 bases, and 10 bases lay in between. The CDR3 consists of 13 residues. CDR3 bases: TGCAGCGTTGCCGGGAGAGGCACCGGGGAGCTGTTTTTT. It translates to CSVAGRGTGELFF.

V gene TRBV24-1 combines with J gene TRBJ1-5; D not resolved. Trimming removed 4 bases from V and 5 bases from J, with 8 bases in between. The CDR3 extends over 13 amino acids. Germline V gene lookup returns CDR1 KGHDR and CDR2 SFDVKD. CDR3 bases: TGTGCCACCAGTGACCGCCGGGATCAGCCCCAGCATTTT. Its protein product is CATSDRRDQPQHF.

The chain recombines TRBV5-6 with TRBJ1-2, with TRBD1 matching 7 bases. This CDR3 contains 14 residues. Germline values: CDR1 SGHDT, CDR2 YYEEEE. J gave up 4 bases and V 4 bases, and 7 bases lay outside the gene matches. The CDR3 sequence: CASSLGTAIYGYTF. In DNA, the CDR3 is TGTGCCAGCAGCCTAGGGACAGCGATCTATGGCTACACCTTC.

This clonotype showed up just a few times. V is TRBV6-5 and J is TRBJ1-2, with D unresolved. CDR1 is MNHEY, CDR2 SVGAGI, per germline. Trimming took off 3 bases at V and 4 bases at J, with 18 bases between the two ends. The CDR3 is 16 amino acids. The CDR3 reads CASSYNPSVDFYGYTF. The CDR3 nucleotides read TGTGCCAGCAGTTATAATCCCTCGGTGGATTTCTATGGCTACACCTTC.

V is TRBV5-4 and J is TRBJ2-3, with D possibly being TRBD2 (6 bases). The CDR3 contains 15 residues. Trimming cost V 5 bases and J 1 base, with 14 bases left between them. CDR1 SGHNT and CDR2 YYREEE come from the germline V gene (reference sequence). This CDR3 reads CASRSRTGGTDTQYF. The CDR3 DNA follows: TGTGCCAGCAGATCCCGAACGGGGGGCACAGATACGCAGTATTTT.

This clonotype was detected a few times. The J gene is TRBJ1-1, the V gene TRBV20-1; no definite D call. Trimming stripped 2 bases from V and 3 bases from J, with 4 bases between. CDR3 length: 11 residues. Germline CDR1 and CDR2: DFQATT and SNEGSKA (reference sequence). CDR3 bases: TGCAGTGCTAGAAGGGACACTGAAGCTTTCTTT. The encoded protein is CSARRDTEAFF.

This clonotype was seen ten or more times. The V and J genes are TRBV7-2 and TRBJ2-7; 9 positions agree with TRBD1. This CDR3 is built from 14 residues. J gave up 4 bases and V 4 bases, and 5 bases lay outside the gene matches. CDR1 and CDR2 (germline): SGHTA, FQGNSA. The CDR3: CASSSGQGTYEQYF. CDR3 sequence (DNA): TGTGCCAGCAGCTCCGGACAGGGGACATACGAGCAGTACTTC.

This clonotype was detected many times. The chain employs TRBV7-3 and TRBJ2-2; 9 bases agree with TRBD2. Looked up from germline, CDR1 is SGHTA and CDR2 is FQGTGA. Trimming took 1 base from V and 0 from J; bases not matched to a gene: 0. This CDR3 is 16 amino acids long. In nucleotides, the CDR3 is TGTGCCAGCAGCTTAAGACTAGCGGCGAACACCGGGGAGCTGTTTTTT. Translated, it gives CASSLRLAANTGELFF.

In this sample, this clonotype turned up many times. V and J are TRBV6-1 and TRBJ1-5, with D uncertain. Trimming took 8 bases from V and 1 from J, leaving 15 bases between them. The CDR3 sequence is 15 residues long. Germline-derived CDR1 and CDR2 are MNHNS and SASEGT. As DNA, the CDR3 is TGTGCCAGCCGAGCGCGAGCTGGCAGCAATCAGCCCCAGCATTTT. It specifies CASRARAGSNQPQHF.

This clonotype has more than one count but fewer than ten. The chain joins TRBV10-3 to TRBJ2-2; no reliable D call. From germline, CDR1 is ENHRY and CDR2 SYGVKD. The CDR3 length is 13 residues. Deletions cut 10 bases from V and 5 bases from J, with 14 bases between. For the CDR3, the DNA is TGTGCCACTCCTGGTCTGTTAACCGGGGAGCTGTTTTTT. Translated: CATPGLLTGELFF.

The rearrangement links TRBV20-1 to TRBJ2-1; tentatively, D is TRBD2 (6 bases). Germline values: CDR1 DFQATT, CDR2 SNEGSKA (reference sequence). CDR3 length: 19 amino acids. V lost 1 base, J lost 3 bases, and 25 bases lay in between. CDR3 nucleotides: TGCAGTGCTAGAGGCGGGGCCCGTATTACCACGGGGAACTACAATGAGCAGTTCTTC. As protein: CSARGGARITTGNYNEQFF.

This clonotype has only a few counts. The chain is built from TRBV12-3 or TRBV12-4 and TRBJ2-7, with D tentatively TRBD2 (6 bases). The CDR3 length is 13 residues. Trimming pared 3 bases from V and 6 bases from J, leaving 12 bases between. In DNA, the CDR3 is TGTGCCAGCAGTTTGACGGGAGCCTTCGAGCAGTACTTC. This translates into CASSLTGAFEQYF.

This clonotype occurred a few times. The V and J genes are TRBV6-2 or TRBV6-3 and TRBJ2-7; a possible D gene is TRBD2 (6 bases). Between the trimmed V and J ends, which lost 6 bases and 7 bases, there was a span of 19 bases. CDR3 length: 14 amino acids. Germline V gives CDR1 MNHEY, CDR2 SVGEGT. The CDR3 DNA sequence: TGTGCCAGCAGCTACCCGGGACTCTGGAGGGAGCAGTACGTC. It specifies CASSYPGLWREQYV.

Worth noting for this clonotype: One end of the junction does not line up with germline, which may come from a read error. This chain joins TRBV20-1 and TRBJ1-4, with D possibly matching TRBD1 (6 bases). CDR1 is DFQATT, CDR2 SNEGSKA, per germline (reference sequence). The CDR3 has 13 residues. CDR3 nucleotides: TGCAGTTCTAGAGTAGGACAGCATGAAAAACTGTTTTTT. Amino acids: CSSRVGQHEKLFF.

In this sample, this clonotype turned up many times. The rearrangement uses TRBV7-2 and TRBJ2-3; 9 nucleotides agree with TRBD2. The V gene end was trimmed by 5 bases and the J gene end by 6 bases; junction bases not matched to a gene: 12. Germline V CDR1 and CDR2: SGHTA, FQGNSA. This CDR3 contains 16 residues. The CDR3 loop is CASSTRGTSTGDTQYF. CDR3 in DNA: TGTGCCAGCAGCACTAGGGGGACTAGCACGGGCGATACGCAGTATTTT.

The V gene is TRBV6-6, the J gene TRBJ2-3, with a possible D match to TRBD1 (6 bases). This CDR3 comprises 16 residues. The germline V gene has CDR1 MNHNY and CDR2 SVGAGI (reference sequence). Between the trimmed V and J ends, which lost 0 bases and 1 base, there was a span of 11 bases. This CDR3 reads CASSYSPQGGTDTQYF. DNA of the CDR3: TGTGCCAGCAGTTACTCGCCACAGGGTGGCACAGATACGCAGTATTTT.

The V and J genes are TRBV14 and TRBJ2-5; 9 bases map to TRBD1. The CDR3 is 15 residues long. V shed 6 bases, J shed 3 bases, and the junction held 8 bases outside the gene matches. CDR1 is SGHDN, CDR2 FVKESK, per germline. CDR3 residues: CASRAGTGLEETQYF. The CDR3 nucleotides read TGTGCCAGCAGGGCCGGGACAGGGTTAGAAGAGACCCAGTACTTC.

There are a few counts of this clonotype. CDR3 sequence (DNA): TGCAGTGCCATCCTACTAGCGGGCCTCACAGATACGCAGTATTTT. It specifies CSAILLAGLTDTQYF. The genes are TRBV20-1 and TRBJ2-3; 9 nucleotides match TRBD2. The V and J ends lost 6 bases and 2 bases, in that order; junction bases with no gene match: 9. Germline V lookup: CDR1 DFQATT, CDR2 SNEGSKA (reference sequence). CDR3 size: 15 residues.

This clonotype showed up just a few times. The chain is built from TRBV20-1 and TRBJ1-1; TRBD1 matches at 8 bases. This CDR3 is 17 amino acids long. Trimming cost V 0 bases and J 4 bases; bases outside gene matches: 13. Germline lookup yields CDR1 DFQATT and CDR2 SNEGSKA (reference sequence). The CDR3 bases are TGCAGTGCTAGAGATGAGGGAAACAGGGGGTCGAGCACTGAAGCTTTCTTT. Translation gives CSARDEGNRGSSTEAFF.